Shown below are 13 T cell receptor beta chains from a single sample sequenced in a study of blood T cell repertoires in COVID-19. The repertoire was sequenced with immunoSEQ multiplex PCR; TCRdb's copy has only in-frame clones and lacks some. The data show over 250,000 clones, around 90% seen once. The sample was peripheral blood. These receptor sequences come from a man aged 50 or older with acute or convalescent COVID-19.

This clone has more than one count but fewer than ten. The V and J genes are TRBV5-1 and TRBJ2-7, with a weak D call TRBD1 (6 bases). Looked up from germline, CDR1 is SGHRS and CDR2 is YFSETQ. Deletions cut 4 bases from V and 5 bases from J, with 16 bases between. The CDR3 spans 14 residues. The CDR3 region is CASSRTVSADEQYF. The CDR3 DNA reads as TGCGCCAGCAGCCGGACAGTGAGTGCGGACGAGCAGTACTTC.

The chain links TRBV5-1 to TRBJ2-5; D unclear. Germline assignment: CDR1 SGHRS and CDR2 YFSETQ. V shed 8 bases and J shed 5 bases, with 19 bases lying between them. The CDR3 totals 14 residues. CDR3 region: CASTGSTAAETQYF. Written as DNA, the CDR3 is TGCGCCAGTACCGGGTCGACCGCTGCGGAGACCCAGTACTTC.

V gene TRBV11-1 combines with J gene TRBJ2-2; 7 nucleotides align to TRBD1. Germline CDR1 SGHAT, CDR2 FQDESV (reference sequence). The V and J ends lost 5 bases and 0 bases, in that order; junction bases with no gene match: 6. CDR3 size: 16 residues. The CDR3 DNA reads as TGTGCCAGCAGCCCGAGGACAGGAGCGAACACCGGGGAGCTGTTTTTT. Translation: CASSPRTGANTGELFF.

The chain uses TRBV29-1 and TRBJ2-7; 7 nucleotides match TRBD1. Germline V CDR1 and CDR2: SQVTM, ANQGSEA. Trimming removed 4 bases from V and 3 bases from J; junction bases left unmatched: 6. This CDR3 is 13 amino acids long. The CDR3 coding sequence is TGCAGCGTTGGCCGGGACAGAGTCTACGAGCAGTACTTC. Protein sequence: CSVGRDRVYEQYF.

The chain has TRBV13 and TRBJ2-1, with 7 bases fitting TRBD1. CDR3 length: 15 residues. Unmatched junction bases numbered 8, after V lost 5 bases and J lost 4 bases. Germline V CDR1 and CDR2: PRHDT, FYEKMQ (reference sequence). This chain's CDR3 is CASSPRDRRYNEQFF. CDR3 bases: TGTGCCAGCAGCCCCCGGGACAGAAGATACAATGAGCAGTTCTTC.

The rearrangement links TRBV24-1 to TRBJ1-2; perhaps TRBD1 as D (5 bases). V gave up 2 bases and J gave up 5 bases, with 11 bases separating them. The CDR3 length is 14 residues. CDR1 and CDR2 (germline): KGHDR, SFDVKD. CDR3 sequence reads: CATSDSRQQYGYTF. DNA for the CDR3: TGTGCCACCAGTGATTCGCGACAGCAATATGGCTACACCTTC.

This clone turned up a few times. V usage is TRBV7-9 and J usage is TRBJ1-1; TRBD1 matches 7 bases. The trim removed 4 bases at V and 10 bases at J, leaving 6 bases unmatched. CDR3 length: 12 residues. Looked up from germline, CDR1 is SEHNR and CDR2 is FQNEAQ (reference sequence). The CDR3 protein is CASSSSTGSAFF. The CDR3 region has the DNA TGTGCCAGCAGCTCGTCGACAGGGTCAGCTTTCTTT. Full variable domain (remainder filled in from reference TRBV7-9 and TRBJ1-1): DTGVSQNPRHKITKRGQNVTFRCDPISEHNRLYWYRQTLGQGPEFLTYFQNEAQLEKSRLLSDRFSAERPKGSFSTLEIQRTEQGDSAMYLCASSSSTGSAFFGQGTRLTVV.

The CDR3 region has the DNA TGTGCCAGCAGCTTAGGAGGGCGGCATTCACCCCTCCACTTT. Protein sequence: CASSLGGRHSPLHF. J is TRBJ1-6 and V is TRBV7-9; D gene unclear. The germline V and J ends were trimmed by 1 base and 8 bases, with 9 bases remaining between them. The CDR3 is made up of 14 amino acids. CDR1 and CDR2 from the germline V gene are SEHNR and FQNEAQ (reference sequence).

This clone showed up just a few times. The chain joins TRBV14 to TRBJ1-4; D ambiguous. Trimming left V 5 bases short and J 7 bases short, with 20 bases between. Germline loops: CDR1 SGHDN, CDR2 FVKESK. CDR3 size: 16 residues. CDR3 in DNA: TGTGCCAGCAGCTACTTAGGGAGCACCTATGGTGAAAAACTGTTTTTT. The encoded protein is CASSYLGSTYGEKLFF.

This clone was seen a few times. The CDR3: CASSAGTGYEQYF. DNA of the CDR3: TGTGCCAGCTCGGCGGGGACGGGCTACGAGCAGTACTTC. The V gene is TRBV5-4, the J gene TRBJ2-7; tentative D call: TRBD2 (6 bases). There are 13 residues in the CDR3. In germline, CDR1 is SGHNT, CDR2 YYREEE (reference sequence). Trimming removed 7 bases from V and 3 bases from J, with 14 bases in between.

This CDR3 is CASSQEGWSNQPQHF. The CDR3 DNA follows: TGTGCCAGCAGCCAAGAGGGATGGAGCAATCAGCCCCAGCATTTT. The genes are TRBV7-3 and TRBJ1-5; D is undetermined. CDR1 is SGHTA, CDR2 FQGTGA, per germline. The CDR3 covers 15 residues. V lost 5 bases to trimming and J lost 1 base, with 12 bases between them.

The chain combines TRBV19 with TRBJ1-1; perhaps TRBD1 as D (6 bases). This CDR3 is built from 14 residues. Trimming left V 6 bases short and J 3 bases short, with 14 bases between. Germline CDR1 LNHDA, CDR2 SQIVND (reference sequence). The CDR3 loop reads CASRQGSWDTEAFF. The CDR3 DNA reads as TGTGCCAGTAGACAGGGTAGTTGGGACACTGAAGCTTTCTTT.

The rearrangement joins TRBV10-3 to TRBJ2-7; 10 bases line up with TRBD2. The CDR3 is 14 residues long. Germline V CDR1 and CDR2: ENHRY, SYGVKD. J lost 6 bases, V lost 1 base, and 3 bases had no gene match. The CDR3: CAISELAGGGEQYF. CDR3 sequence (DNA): TGTGCCATCAGTGAGTTAGCGGGGGGTGGCGAGCAGTACTTC.